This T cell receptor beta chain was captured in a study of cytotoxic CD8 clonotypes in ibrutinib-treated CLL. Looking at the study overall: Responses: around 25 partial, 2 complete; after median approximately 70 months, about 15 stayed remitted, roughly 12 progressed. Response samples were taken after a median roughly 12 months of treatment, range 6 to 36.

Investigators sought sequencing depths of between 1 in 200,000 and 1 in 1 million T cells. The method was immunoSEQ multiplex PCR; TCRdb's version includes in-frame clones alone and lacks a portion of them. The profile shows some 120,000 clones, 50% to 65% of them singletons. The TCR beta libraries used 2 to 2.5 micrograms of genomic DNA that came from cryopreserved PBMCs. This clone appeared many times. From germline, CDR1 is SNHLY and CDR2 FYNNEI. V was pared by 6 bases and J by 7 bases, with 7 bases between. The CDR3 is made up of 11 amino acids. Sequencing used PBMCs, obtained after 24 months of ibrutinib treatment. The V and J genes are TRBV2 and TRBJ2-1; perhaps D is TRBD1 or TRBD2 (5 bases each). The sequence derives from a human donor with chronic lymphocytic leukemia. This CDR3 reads CASRGVNEQFF. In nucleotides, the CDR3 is TGTGCCAGCAGGGGGGTAAATGAGCAGTTCTTC.